What follows are 26 T cell receptor beta chains derived from one specimen sequenced in a study of blood T cell repertoires in COVID-19. Only in-frame clones appear in the TCRdb table, and some are missing; sequencing was by immunoSEQ multiplex PCR. The table lists tens of thousands of clones, 81% of them singletons. What was sequenced was peripheral blood. The source is a human donor in a cohort sampled during active COVID-19.

The chain couples TRBV5-1 to TRBJ2-7; a possible D gene is TRBD2 (6 bases). This CDR3 region has 14 residues. Germline V CDR1 and CDR2: SGHRS, YFSETQ. With 4 bases removed from V and 2 bases from J, the gap between germline ends came to 13 bases. The CDR3 reads CASSQDGGTYEQYF. The CDR3 bases are TGCGCCAGCAGCCAGGACGGGGGAACCTACGAGCAGTACTTC.

In this sample, this clone turned up once. This rearrangement joins TRBV4-2 to TRBJ2-3; TRBD2 is a possible D gene (6 bases). The CDR3 length is 15 residues. Looked up from germline, CDR1 is LGHNA and CDR2 is YNFKEQ. V dropped 1 base and J dropped 6 bases, with 14 bases sitting between them. The CDR3: CASSQGGGVGDTQYF. The CDR3, as DNA: TGTGCCAGCAGCCAAGGAGGCGGGGTTGGGGATACGCAGTATTTT.

The V gene is TRBV7-2, the J gene TRBJ2-1; 13 bases map to TRBD2. The CDR3 has 15 amino acids. Germline assignment: CDR1 SGHTA and CDR2 FQGNSA. J lost 6 bases, V lost 3 bases, and 2 bases had no gene match. CDR3 bases: TGTGCCAGCAGCTTGGGACTAGCGGGAAGCAATGAGCAGTTCTTC. Residues: CASSLGLAGSNEQFF.

The rearrangement links TRBV30 to TRBJ1-2, with TRBD1 matching over 7 bases. Germline V gene sequence: CDR1 GTSNPN, CDR2 SVGIG (reference sequence). V gave up 3 bases and J gave up 4 bases; unmatched junction bases: 11. The CDR3 sequence is 15 residues long. CDR3: CAWSGPGQTSYGYTF. DNA of the CDR3: TGTGCCTGGAGCGGTCCGGGACAGACTTCCTATGGCTACACCTTC.

V usage is TRBV7-8 and J usage is TRBJ1-3, with a tentative D call TRBD1 (6 bases). Germline V lookup: CDR1 SGHVS, CDR2 FQNEAQ. The CDR3 has 16 residues. V shed 5 bases and J shed 1 base, with 15 bases lying between them. The CDR3 DNA sequence: TGTGCCAGCAGCGAGAGACCAGGGACATCTGGAAACACCATATATTTT. Translating it yields CASSERPGTSGNTIYF.

This clone has a single count. The chain uses TRBV20-1 and TRBJ1-6; no firm D call. From germline, CDR1 is DFQATT and CDR2 SNEGSKA (reference sequence). V lost 3 bases, J lost 1 base, and 13 bases lay in between. This CDR3 is built from 16 residues. The CDR3: CSASLVERSYNSPLHF. DNA for the CDR3: TGCAGTGCTAGTTTGGTAGAGCGGTCCTATAATTCACCCCTCCACTTT.

V and J are TRBV5-5 and TRBJ1-2; D gene unclear. The CDR3 has 13 residues. V was trimmed by 5 bases and J by 3 bases, leaving 11 bases between them. CDR1 and CDR2 (germline): SGHKS, YYEKEE (reference sequence). CDR3: CASSPRGDYGYTF. CDR3 bases: TGTGCCAGCAGTCCCCGTGGAGACTATGGCTACACCTTC.

The chain carries TRBV6-5 and TRBJ1-5, with D possibly being TRBD1 (5 bases). Germline V lookup: CDR1 MNHEY, CDR2 SVGAGI. The germline V and J ends were trimmed by 6 bases and 2 bases, with 11 bases remaining between them. The CDR3 length is 14 residues. This CDR3 is CASRGLEGNQPQHF. The CDR3 DNA reads as TGTGCCAGCAGGGGGCTTGAGGGCAATCAGCCCCAGCATTTT.

This sequence joins TRBV7-2 and TRBJ2-5, with 8 positions matching TRBD2. The CDR3 runs to 16 residues. Germline CDR1 reads SGHTA; CDR2 reads FQGNSA. V was clipped by 5 bases and J by 2 bases; unmatched bases: 10. CDR3 bases: TGTGCCAGCAGCGAAAGACTAGCGCGAGTTCAAGAGACCCAGTACTTC. Translation gives CASSERLARVQETQYF.

The chain is built from TRBV7-2 and TRBJ2-7, with unresolved D. Germline V gene lookup returns CDR1 SGHTA and CDR2 FQGNSA. Between the trimmed V and J ends, which lost 2 bases and 5 bases, there was a span of 10 bases. The CDR3 length is 13 residues. Here the CDR3 reads CASSLFTVDEQYF. CDR3 DNA sequence: TGTGCCAGCAGCTTATTCACGGTGGACGAGCAGTACTTC.

The J gene is TRBJ2-7, the V gene TRBV10-3; the D gene is possibly TRBD2 (5 bases). Germline CDR1 ENHRY, CDR2 SYGVKD. The CDR3 runs to 16 residues. The V gene lost 4 bases and the J gene lost 0 bases, with 16 bases spanning the gap. The CDR3 region has the DNA TGTGCCATCAGTGGCGGAGGCGGCTTAGCCTCCTACGAGCAGTACTTC. As protein: CAISGGGGLASYEQYF.

The V call is TRBV6-5, the J call TRBJ2-7; 7 nucleotides match TRBD1. The CDR3 covers 14 residues. The trim removed 8 bases at V and 2 bases at J, leaving 9 bases unmatched. Germline V lookup: CDR1 MNHEY, CDR2 SVGAGI. The CDR3 DNA follows: TGTGCCAGCTCCCCGGGACAGATAACCTACGAGCAGTACTTC. Translation gives CASSPGQITYEQYF.

As DNA, the CDR3 is TGTGCCAGCAGTCAAATGAGGACAGGGGCGAGGTGGGATCAGCCCCAGCATTTT. It encodes CASSQMRTGARWDQPQHF. V usage is TRBV6-6 and J usage is TRBJ1-5; 9 bases line up with TRBD1. The germline gives CDR1 MNHNY, CDR2 SVGAGI (reference sequence). This CDR3 is 18 amino acids long. Trimming took 5 bases from V and 5 from J; bases not matched to a gene: 16.

The CDR3 bases are TGTGCCAGCAGTCCTACCGGGACAGGGTCCTACGAGCAGTACTTC. This gives the protein CASSPTGTGSYEQYF. V usage is TRBV11-2 and J usage is TRBJ2-7; 9 positions agree with TRBD1. The CDR3 runs 15 residues. The V gene end was trimmed by 6 bases and the J gene end by 1 base; junction bases not matched to a gene: 7. CDR1 is SGHAT, CDR2 FQNNGV, per germline.

This clone showed up just once. The V gene is TRBV10-3, the J gene TRBJ2-3, with 11 bases matching TRBD2. The CDR3 spans 15 residues. Unmatched junction bases numbered 5, after V lost 6 bases and J lost 3 bases. Germline V gene data show CDR1 as ENHRY and CDR2 as SYGVKD. The CDR3 DNA reads as TGTGCCATCAGCCTAGCGGGAGGATTAACAGATACGCAGTATTTT. Translation: CAISLAGGLTDTQYF.

The chain links TRBV14 to TRBJ2-5, with D possibly being TRBD2 (5 bases). V was shortened by 0 bases and J by 6 bases, with 11 bases between the two germline ends. This CDR3 has 14 residues. Germline CDR1 SGHDN, CDR2 FVKESK. CDR3 in DNA: TGTGCCAGCAGCCAAGAAGCCCGGAGGAAGACCCAGTACTTC. Translation: CASSQEARRKTQYF.

The chain combines TRBV5-1 with TRBJ2-4; 12 bases line up with TRBD1. CDR1 is SGHRS, CDR2 YFSETQ, per germline. J was trimmed by 6 bases and V by 3 bases; bases with no gene match: 7. CDR3 size: 16 residues. The CDR3 protein is CASSWGTGGDGNIQYF. CDR3 coding DNA: TGCGCCAGCAGCTGGGGGACAGGGGGCGATGGAAACATTCAGTACTTC.

The chain is built from TRBV5-1 and TRBJ2-3, with 8 bases fitting TRBD2. Trimming cost V 4 bases and J 2 bases; bases outside gene matches: 6. The CDR3 has 15 amino acids. CDR1 SGHRS and CDR2 YFSETQ come from the germline V gene. In nucleotides, the CDR3 is TGCGCCAGCAGCCCCAGCGGGAGCCCCACAGATACGCAGTATTTT. It translates to CASSPSGSPTDTQYF.

A few counts support this clone. Relative to the germline gene, one junction end is altered; a read error may explain this. The chain carries TRBV30 and TRBJ1-2; D gene unclear. The CDR3 consists of 13 residues. From germline, CDR1 is GTSNPN and CDR2 SVGIG (reference sequence). This CDR3 is CANYPGAKSGYTF. CDR3 bases: TGCGCAAATTATCCGGGAGCTAAGTCTGGCTACACCTTC.

This clone appeared a single time. This chain links TRBV28 with TRBJ1-1; D remains ambiguous. The CDR3 spans 13 residues. V lost 5 bases and J 1 base, leaving 8 bases between the germline ends. Germline values: CDR1 MDHEN, CDR2 SYDVKM. CDR3 residues: CASSPSWNTEAFF. The CDR3, as DNA: TGTGCCAGCAGTCCCTCCTGGAACACTGAAGCTTTCTTT.

A few counts support this clone. The chain recombines TRBV7-2 with TRBJ1-5; 9 positions match TRBD1. Germline loops: CDR1 SGHTA, CDR2 FQGNSA. Losses at the gene ends were 0 bases for V and 5 bases for J; bases not matched to a gene: 11. The CDR3 covers 18 residues. CDR3 amino acids: CASSLAPWTGVFYQPQHF. The CDR3 DNA is TGTGCCAGCAGCTTAGCGCCCTGGACAGGGGTATTCTATCAGCCCCAGCATTTT.

The V and J genes are TRBV19 and TRBJ2-1; 10 bases fit TRBD2. CDR3 size: 13 residues. CDR1 and CDR2 (germline): LNHDA, SQIVND (reference sequence). Unmatched junction bases numbered 5, after V lost 5 bases and J lost 10 bases. CDR3 amino acids: CASSHPGLAEQFF. The CDR3 bases are TGTGCCAGTAGTCACCCGGGACTAGCGGAGCAGTTCTTC.

CDR3 protein: CASGLADSYEQYF. In nucleotides, the CDR3 is TGTGCCAGCGGGCTAGCGGACTCCTACGAGCAGTACTTC. This rearrangement joins TRBV6-6 to TRBJ2-7; 7 bases map to TRBD2. Germline V gene sequence: CDR1 MNHNY, CDR2 SVGAGI (reference sequence). This CDR3 contains 13 residues. The J segment lost 0 bases and the V segment lost 8 bases, leaving 4 bases of the junction unmatched.

There are a few counts of this clone. This chain links TRBV6-6 with TRBJ1-1, with TRBD1 as a possible D gene (5 bases). V shed 0 bases and J shed 4 bases, with 15 bases lying between them. CDR1 MNHNY and CDR2 SVGAGI come from the germline V gene (reference sequence). This CDR3 is built from 16 residues. The CDR3 spells CASSYSWLGTSTEAFF. CDR3 sequence (DNA): TGTGCCAGCAGTTACTCCTGGCTGGGGACTTCCACTGAAGCTTTCTTT.

The J gene is TRBJ1-5, the V gene TRBV6-5; D gene ambiguous. Between the trimmed V and J ends, which lost 5 bases and 1 base, there was a span of 6 bases. CDR3 length equals 13 residues. Per germline, CDR1 MNHEY and CDR2 SVGAGI. The CDR3 region is CASSQSSNQPQHF. The DNA for the CDR3 is TGTGCCAGCAGTCAGTCCAGCAATCAGCCCCAGCATTTT.

This clone has only a few counts. The chain is built from TRBV7-8 and TRBJ2-7; a possible D gene is TRBD2 (5 bases). V lost 2 bases and J 2 bases, leaving 10 bases between the germline ends. Germline CDR1 SGHVS, CDR2 FQNEAQ. This CDR3 is built from 14 residues. This CDR3 is CASSLISGTYEQYF. The DNA of the CDR3 is TGTGCCAGCAGCTTAATTTCGGGAACCTACGAGCAGTACTTC.